This T cell receptor beta chain is from a study of blood T cell repertoires in COVID-19. Background on the study: From the United States, Italy and Spain came samples of acute and convalescent COVID-19.

Participant age was roughly 18 to 90 years, and participants resided in 20 to 30 US areas. Cohort 3 donors counted as recovered after two negative PCRs, clearance, or resolved symptoms. Authors' methods: From reference gene primer amplification, estimates of nucleated cell counts were derived. Method: immunoSEQ multiplex PCR; TCRdb's copy keeps in-frame clones and lacks some. D and trimming were read from the DNA, whereas the V and J calls and clone size are those reported in that table. Of about 310,000 clones in the sample, 70% to 90% are singletons; the top ten hold around 9.5%. The V segment lost 0 bases and the J segment 6 bases; nucleotides outside the gene matches: 7. The CDR3 totals 15 residues. Germline V gene lookup returns CDR1 SNHLY and CDR2 FYNNEI.

This receptor was identified in a woman in her thirties or forties who had recovered from COVID-19. The chain joins TRBV2 to TRBJ2-5; 7 bases agree with TRBD2. Specimen: PBMCs or T cells enriched from blood (not recorded which). The chain's CDR3 is CASSEASGTMKTQYF. DNA of the CDR3: TGTGCCAGCAGTGAAGCGTCGGGGACTATGAAGACCCAGTACTTC.